This T cell receptor (beta chain) was documented in a study of blood T cell repertoires in COVID-19 (dated by TCRdb to 2020 to 2021). Regarding the study in general: Samples covering the acute and convalescent phases of COVID-19 were provided by collaborators in the United States, Italy and Spain. The material from the prospective study consisted of cDNA or gDNA derived from T cells, B-cell-depleted T cells, or PBMCs. Subjects who had been exposed to COVID-19, were actively infected with it, or had recovered from it provided the deeply sampled blood TCRbeta repertoires that made up the dataset. The repertoires were released in a freely available public database intended as a resource for research on the immune response to SARS-CoV-2. Samples came from the ongoing ImmuneRACE study (first 160 participants) plus 1,254 subjects from 6 global collaborators. A de-identified subject ID, COVID-19 status, age in years and sex were almost always included in the sample metadata. HLA class I and class II types, where available, came from metadata supplied by the sample provider rather than from assay-based typing. Paper-wide results and their limitations: The amount of clinical and demographic metadata varied by source and participant and was provided uncurated.

V is clipped by 4 bases and J by 1 base, and the sequence between their germline boundaries is 4 bases long. The CDR3 spans 13 residues, from the cysteine through the phenylalanine. The CDR3 DNA has 39 bases and is translated from base 1. CDR1 and CDR2, per the germline V gene, are MNHEY and SVGAGI. To note about this clone: The target of this receptor is not known. No base-level quality is on record; no much larger clone is a single base apart. Other DNA sequences in the sample encode the same CDR3.

One collaborating source in Seattle enrolled patients during active infection and followed them longitudinally through the course of disease. Whole blood was collected in K2EDTA tubes by collaborating institutions according to the institutions' own protocols. For TCRbeta analysis, collaborators shipped samples in one of three forms: frozen whole blood, isolated PBMCs, or DNA extracted from either of those sample types. TCRbeta CDR3 regions were amplified from genomic DNA using the immunoSEQ Assay, a bias-controlled multiplex PCR. In the authors' own workflow: The number of nucleated cells in each sample was estimated from the amplification of reference gene primers within the assay. Sequence reads were collapsed and filtered to measure the absolute abundance of every unique TCRbeta CDR3 rearrangement. For each sample, productive Simpson clonality was calculated as the square root of Simpson's diversity index over productive rearrangements. Entries here come from immuneACCESS through TCRdb and include only in-frame sequences with V and J called. Some clones fail to appear in such tables; in the studies checked, an unresolved V gene covers under half of the shortfall, and the cause of the remainder is unknown. V and J calls and clone size are those listed in that table; D and trimming were worked out from the DNA. In all, the sample holds under 200,000 clones, and approximately 91% of those were seen once. The top ten hold roughly 5% of the sample.

This sequence uses TRBV6-5 and TRBJ2-2, with the D gene not clear enough to name. Material for sequencing was peripheral blood. The sequence was obtained from a man aged 18 to 35 with COVID-19, enrolled during active disease. The nucleotide sequence reads as follows: TGTGCCAGCAGTTCGGGGAACACCGGGGAGCTGTTTTTT. This encodes CASSSGNTGELFF.